Listed here are 28 T cell receptor beta chains from one sample, sequenced in a study of blood T cells in healthy people across ages. The second PCR ran about 6 to 11 cycles with a sample-barcoded 5' primer and J-beta primers. Each CDR3 protein gets one entry after TCRdb re-called the 5' RACE reads with MiXCR. The data contain more than 1 million distinct CDR3 sequences, 40% to 55% of them singletons. Sequencing used blood. The receptor set was obtained from a woman aged 60-75 years in good health.

The V call is TRBV6-5, the J call TRBJ1-1; D call uncertain. This CDR3 comprises 15 residues. Germline CDR1 and CDR2: MNHEY and SVGAGI. Trimming cost V 2 bases and J 0 bases, with 10 bases left between them. The CDR3 DNA is TGTGCCAGCAGTTACACCCCGGGCATGAACACTGAAGCTTTCTTT. Its protein is CASSYTPGMNTEAFF.

This clonotype was seen only a few times. This chain connects TRBV7-2 to TRBJ2-1; 9 bases are a match to TRBD2. The trim removed 2 bases at V and 6 bases at J, leaving 11 bases unmatched. There are 17 residues in the CDR3. The germline gives CDR1 SGHTA, CDR2 FQGNSA. The chain's CDR3 is CASSLYFGAGGVNEQFF. CDR3 nucleotides: TGTGCCAGCAGCTTATATTTTGGGGCGGGAGGGGTCAATGAGCAGTTCTTC.

This chain joins TRBV12-3 or TRBV12-4 and TRBJ2-6; D unclear. V gave up 10 bases and J gave up 4 bases, with 11 bases separating them. The CDR3 is 13 amino acids. Here the CDR3 DNA reads TGTGCCACCACACTTTCCGGGGCCAACGTCCTGACTTTC. This codes for CATTLSGANVLTF.

V gene TRBV27 combines with J gene TRBJ2-1; no clear D. This CDR3 is built from 15 residues. CDR1 and CDR2 from the germline V gene are MNHEY and SMNVEV (reference sequence). With 8 bases removed from V and 2 bases from J, the gap between germline ends came to 16 bases. The CDR3 coding sequence is TGTGCCAGCGGGAAGGCGAAGGTTACCTACAATGAGCAGTTCTTC. Translation gives CASGKAKVTYNEQFF.

With regard to this clonotype: A junction end diverges from the germline sequence, so it may reflect a read error. In DNA, the CDR3 is TGTGCCAGCAGCCCGGACTTCGACTCCTGCGAGCAGTACTTC. Residues: CASSPDFDSCEQYF. The V call is TRBV7-9, the J call TRBJ2-5, with D possibly matching TRBD2 (5 bases). The end of the DNA fits TRBJ2-7 better, so the J call may be wrong. CDR1 SEHNR and CDR2 FQNEAQ come from the germline V gene (reference sequence). CDR3 length: 14 amino acids.

This clonotype has only a few counts. The V and J genes are TRBV7-6 and TRBJ2-5, with 11 positions matching TRBD1. The J call is in doubt because the DNA end fits TRBJ2-7 better. Germline loops: CDR1 SGHVS, CDR2 FNYEAQ. The CDR3 consists of 14 residues. CDR3 nucleotides: TGTGCCAGCAGCTTAAGGACAGGGGGCCACGAGCAGTACTTC. Translation: CASSLRTGGHEQYF.

The chain employs TRBV24-1 and TRBJ2-3; a weak D match, TRBD1 (6 bases). CDR3 length equals 16 residues. Per the germline V gene, CDR1 is KGHDR and CDR2 is SFDVKD. Trimming took off 4 bases at V and 1 base at J, with 14 bases between the two ends. The CDR3 nucleotides read TGTGCCACCAGTGACCCTAGGGGGACACGCACAGATACGCAGTATTTT. Protein sequence: CATSDPRGTRTDTQYF.

The chain uses TRBV2 and TRBJ2-4, with TRBD2 matching over 7 bases. J was trimmed by 8 bases and V by 1 base; bases with no gene match: 5. The CDR3 is 14 residues long. Per the germline V gene, CDR1 is SNHLY and CDR2 is FYNNEI. The CDR3 loop reads CASSEGGAGDIQYF. The DNA for the CDR3 is TGTGCCAGCAGTGAAGGAGGGGCGGGGGACATTCAGTACTTC.

This sequence joins TRBV20-1 and TRBJ2-7, with no clear D. The V and J ends lost 6 bases and 0 bases respectively, with 15 bases between them. Germline CDR1 DFQATT, CDR2 SNEGSKA (reference sequence). CDR3 size: 14 residues. The CDR3 coding sequence is TGCAGTGCACCCCTGGGCTCCTCCTCCTACGAGCAGTACTTC. Translation: CSAPLGSSSYEQYF.

CDR3 protein: CASSQVGGRGTGELFF. In nucleotides, the CDR3 is TGTGCCAGCAGCCAAGTGGGCGGGAGAGGAACCGGGGAGCTGTTTTTT. V usage is TRBV3-1 and J usage is TRBJ2-2, with 7 bases that match TRBD2. The CDR3 extends over 16 amino acids. V lost 1 base, J lost 5 bases, and 7 bases stayed unmatched. CDR1 is LGHDT, CDR2 YNNKEL, per germline (reference sequence).

The CDR3 coding sequence is TGTGCCAGCAGTCTCACGGCAGGGGCCACAGATACGCAGTATTTT. This sequence encodes CASSLTAGATDTQYF. The chain couples TRBV12-3 or TRBV12-4 to TRBJ2-3; D is possibly TRBD1 (6 bases). This CDR3 has 15 amino acids. Trimming removed 5 bases from V and 2 bases from J, with 14 bases in between.

This chain uses TRBV6-5 with TRBJ1-1; D is undetermined. The CDR3 covers 11 residues. Trimming took 7 bases from V and 1 from J, leaving 4 bases between them. Germline CDR1 is MNHEY and CDR2 is SVGAGI. The CDR3 spells CASKWNTEAFF. The CDR3 nucleotides read TGTGCCAGCAAGTGGAACACTGAAGCTTTCTTT.

The rearrangement joins TRBV6-6 to TRBJ2-3; perhaps TRBD2 as D (6 bases). Germline values: CDR1 MNHNY, CDR2 SVGAGI (reference sequence). V shed 1 base and J shed 0 bases, with 14 bases lying between them. CDR3 length: 17 amino acids. Written as DNA, the CDR3 is TGTGCCAGCAGTTACTTGGCTAGCGAGTTTAGCACAGATACGCAGTATTTT. Residues: CASSYLASEFSTDTQYF.

The V gene is TRBV20-1, the J gene TRBJ1-1, with D uncertain. There are 15 residues in the CDR3. Between the trimmed V and J ends, which lost 1 base and 0 bases, there was a span of 12 bases. Germline loops: CDR1 DFQATT, CDR2 SNEGSKA (reference sequence). The CDR3 is CSARGVRQLNTEAFF. CDR3 nucleotide sequence: TGCAGTGCTAGAGGGGTCCGGCAGCTGAACACTGAAGCTTTCTTT.

As to this clonotype: At one end, the junction sequence differs from germline, possibly due to a read error. This chain uses TRBV28 with TRBJ2-5; D is perhaps TRBD2 (5 bases). This CDR3 spans 14 amino acids. Germline V gives CDR1 MDHEN, CDR2 SYDVKM. For the CDR3, the DNA is TGTGCTAGCAGTCCCTTCCCGATGGCGGGTGGGCAGTACTTC. Its translation: CASSPFPMAGGQYF. The full variable domain, completed using reference TRBV28 and TRBJ2-5, is DVKVTQSSRYLVKRTGEKVFLECVQDMDHENMFWYRQDPGLGLRLIYFSYDVKMKEKGDIPEGYSVSREKKERFSLILESASTNQTSMYLCASSPFPMAGGQYFGPGTRLLVL.

The gene calls are TRBV24-1 and TRBJ2-1, with no clear D. The germline V and J ends were trimmed by 9 bases and 5 bases, with 22 bases remaining between them. This CDR3 has 16 amino acids. Per the germline V gene, CDR1 is KGHDR and CDR2 is SFDVKD. This chain's CDR3 is CATYPFRHAKHNEQFF. The DNA for the CDR3 is TGTGCCACCTATCCTTTTAGACACGCGAAACACAATGAGCAGTTCTTC.

The chain uses TRBV9 and TRBJ2-7; 7 bases align to TRBD1. V lost 4 bases to trimming and J lost 0 bases; unmatched junction nucleotides: 13. This CDR3 contains 17 residues. Germline V CDR1 and CDR2: SGDLS, YYNGEE. The CDR3 DNA sequence: TGTGCCAGCAGCCCGCCAAACAGGGGCGAATCCTCCTACGAGCAGTACTTC. Encoded protein: CASSPPNRGESSYEQYF.

This rearrangement joins TRBV27 to TRBJ1-5; TRBD1 matches at 10 bases. CDR1 is MNHEY, CDR2 SMNVEV, per germline (reference sequence). The CDR3 runs to 15 residues. V trimming: 7 bases; J trimming: 4 bases; junction bases outside the gene matches: 7. The CDR3: CASKTGQGPNQPQHF. DNA for the CDR3: TGTGCCAGCAAGACGGGACAGGGGCCTAATCAGCCCCAGCATTTT.

This clonotype was detected only a few times. This sequence joins TRBV7-9 and TRBJ2-7; 8 bases agree with TRBD2. The CDR3 is 13 residues long. The trim removed 5 bases at V and 2 bases at J, leaving 2 bases unmatched. CDR1 is SEHNR, CDR2 FQNEAQ, per germline (reference sequence). This CDR3 is CASSTGRAYEQYF. Written as DNA, the CDR3 is TGTGCCAGCAGCACCGGGAGGGCCTACGAGCAGTACTTC. The variable domain in full, completed from reference TRBV7-9 and TRBJ2-7, reads DTGVSQNPRHKITKRGQNVTFRCDPISEHNRLYWYRQTLGQGPEFLTYFQNEAQLEKSRLLSDRFSAERPKGSFSTLEIQRTEQGDSAMYLCASSTGRAYEQYFGPGTRLTVT.

The rearrangement joins TRBV30 to TRBJ2-4; 9 bases are shared with TRBD2. The J call may be wrong; the DNA end is better matched by TRBJ2-7. Germline CDR1 reads GTSNPN; CDR2 reads SVGIG (reference sequence). CDR3 length equals 13 residues. The CDR3 here is CAWSLLAGNEQYF. The CDR3 DNA sequence: TGTGCCTGGAGTCTTCTAGCGGGAAACGAGCAGTACTTC.

This clonotype occurred a few times. V usage is TRBV20-1 and J usage is TRBJ2-1; either TRBD1 or TRBD2 may supply D (5 bases each). CDR1 and CDR2 (germline): DFQATT, SNEGSKA (reference sequence). The CDR3 is made up of 12 amino acids. V lost 6 bases, J lost 9 bases, and 15 bases lay in between. CDR3 DNA: TGCAGTGCCGATACTAGAAGGGGTGAGCAGTTCTTC. As protein: CSADTRRGEQFF.

The rearrangement uses TRBV2 and TRBJ2-1; 7 bases match TRBD2. V dropped 6 bases and J dropped 4; count of bases not matched to a gene: 9. The CDR3 consists of 15 residues. Germline assignment: CDR1 SNHLY and CDR2 FYNNEI. The CDR3 DNA follows: TGTGCCAGCAGGGAGGGGAGGGGCTCGTACAATGAGCAGTTCTTC. It codes for CASREGRGSYNEQFF.

The chain combines TRBV10-3 with TRBJ2-3; 12 nucleotides agree with TRBD2. With V trimmed by 6 bases and J by 2 bases, 3 bases remained unmatched. Germline V gene sequence: CDR1 ENHRY, CDR2 SYGVKD. The CDR3 length is 15 residues. CDR3 residues: CAIRTSGRPTDTQYF. CDR3 in DNA: TGTGCCATCAGAACTAGCGGGAGGCCCACAGATACGCAGTATTTT.

A few counts support this clonotype. The rearrangement uses TRBV25-1 and TRBJ2-7, with D unclear. This CDR3 region has 13 residues. V shed 2 bases and J shed 3 bases, with 8 bases lying between them. Germline loops: CDR1 MGHDK, CDR2 SYGVNS. CDR3 bases: TGTGCCAGCAGTGAAACAGTGAGCTACGAGCAGTACTTC. Its protein is CASSETVSYEQYF.

V gene TRBV5-6 combines with J gene TRBJ2-5, with D uncertain. TRBJ2-7 matches the DNA end more closely, so the J call is doubtful. The CDR3 sequence is 16 residues long. Germline V CDR1 and CDR2: SGHDT, YYEEEE. The DNA for the CDR3 is TGTGCCAGCAGCACATATACGGCAGGCAATGCCTACGAGCAGTACTTC. This encodes CASSTYTAGNAYEQYF.

The chain couples TRBV6-6 to TRBJ1-2; no clear D. The CDR3 extends over 13 amino acids. Germline values: CDR1 MNHNY, CDR2 SVGAGI (reference sequence). V was clipped by 0 bases and J by 5 bases, with 7 bases between them. CDR3 coding DNA: TGTGCCAGCAGTTACTCGGAATTATATGGCTACACCTTC. Amino acid sequence: CASSYSELYGYTF.

This chain links TRBV6-2 or TRBV6-3 with TRBJ2-7; TRBD1 might be the D (6 bases). The CDR3 consists of 15 residues. V lost 4 bases and J lost 6, with 19 bases in between. Per germline, CDR1 MNHEY and CDR2 SVGEGT. CDR3 sequence: CASSSDSLVICEQYF. CDR3 bases: TGTGCCAGCAGTTCGGACAGTCTTGTTATCTGCGAGCAGTACTTC.

This chain links TRBV20-1 with TRBJ2-3; D is perhaps TRBD2 (5 bases). V gave up 0 bases and J gave up 3 bases, with 10 bases separating them. Germline values: CDR1 DFQATT, CDR2 SNEGSKA (reference sequence). The CDR3 has 14 amino acids. The CDR3 DNA reads TGCAGTGCTAGAGATCTCCTAGCTACAGATACGCAGTATTTT. Translation gives CSARDLLATDTQYF.